This is a list of T cell receptor beta chains from one sample in a study. TCRdb re-derived calls from the 5' RACE reads in MiXCR, one entry per CDR3 protein. The sample lists about 53,000 distinct CDR3 sequences; approximately 25% were seen once. Sequencing input: tumor-infiltrating naive CD4+ T cells sorted from the breast tumor. These receptors originate from a female donor with breast cancer. Each CDR3 is given with its conserved first and last residue. D genes are given only for firm matches. Clone size is given for some rows only: seen once, a few or many times, or a class if the clone is expanded.

d_gene	abundance	j_gene	len	v_gene	CDR3nt	CDR3aa
-	-	TRBJ1-6	15	TRBV4-2	TGTGCCAGCAGCCCTAGCCAAGACTATAATTCACCCCTCCACTTT	CASSPSQDYNSPLHF
TRBD1	-	TRBJ1-1	14	TRBV2	TGTGCCAGCAGCCGGGACAGGGGGAGTTGTGAAGCTTTCTTT	CASSRDRGSCEAFF
-	many	TRBJ1-1	15	TRBV20-1	TGCAGTGCTAGTCTGGATAACCTTATGAACACTGAAGCTTTCTTT	CSASLDNLMNTEAFF
TRBD2	many	TRBJ2-3	15	TRBV12-3/TRBV12-4	TGTGCCAGCAACCCACTAGCGGGGCACACAGATACGCAGTATTTT	CASNPLAGHTDTQYF
TRBD1	many	TRBJ1-6	15	TRBV20-1	TGCAGTGCTAGAGTTGGCGGACAGGGTTATTCACCCCTCCACTTT	CSARVGGQGYSPLHF
TRBD1	many	TRBJ2-7	15	TRBV12-3/TRBV12-4	TGTGCCAGCACCTACAGGGGATATAGTACCTACGAGCAGTACTTC	CASTYRGYSTYEQYF
-	few	TRBJ1-1	13	TRBV2	TGTGCCAGCAGTGATCCAGGGATCTCTGAAGCTTTCTTT	CASSDPGISEAFF
TRBD1	few	TRBJ1-2	16	TRBV18	TGTGCCAGCTCACCGAACCCGGTGAGGACAGGGGTTGGCTACACCTTC	CASSPNPVRTGVGYTF
-	-	TRBJ2-1	14	TRBV5-1	TGCGCCAGTCCGGGACACTCATCCTACAATGAGCAGTTCTTC	CASPGHSSYNEQFF
-	few	TRBJ2-7	11	TRBV29-1	TGCAGCGTTGAGGACAGATACGAGCAGTACTTC	CSVEDRYEQYF
-	few	TRBJ2-3	15	TRBV5-1	TGCGCCAGCAGCTTGGGCGATGGGAATACAGATACGCAGTATTTT	CASSLGDGNTDTQYF